This T cell receptor (beta chain) comes out of a study of beta chain features in type 1 diabetes. This clone was counted only a few times. Its target is not known. The sample contains more than one DNA sequence encoding this CDR3. Study-wide findings and caveats: Fewer junction insertions and more nucleotide deletions appeared in type 1 diabetes patients. An over-representation of cells with high TCR expression could result from cDNA sequencing. All four CD4+ subsets from Type 1 diabetes patients carried moderately but significantly shorter TCRB CDR3s.

The authors reverse transcribed all of the isolated RNA, so sequencing captured expressed TCRB transcripts. Profiled with immunoSEQ multiplex PCR; TCRdb holds only in-frame clones, not every one. The sample contains a few hundred thousand clones, 16% of which appear only once. CDR3 size: 15 residues. CDR1 and CDR2 (germline): SGHTA, FQGNSA. V was pared by 1 base and J by 5 bases, with 0 bases of the junction left unmatched. V usage is TRBV7-2 and J usage is TRBJ2-1; 12 bases line up with TRBD2. The TCR sequence derives from a man aged 25 to 40 with type 1 diabetes. Sequencing was performed on naive CD4+ T cells from blood. CDR3 sequence (DNA): TGTGCCAGCAGCTTAGGACTAGCGGGAGACAATGAGCAGTTCTTC. This encodes CASSLGLAGDNEQFF. Drawing the rest from reference TRBV7-2 and TRBJ2-1, the complete variable domain is GAGVSQSPSNKVTEKGKDVELRCDPISGHTALYWYRQSLGQGLEFLIYFQGNSAPDKSGLPSDRFSAERTGGSVSTLTIQRTQQEDSAVYLCASSLGLAGDNEQFFGPGTRLTVL.